These 13 T cell receptor beta chains came from one sample sequenced in a study of beta chain features in type 1 diabetes. Reverse transcription of all isolated RNA meant that expressed TCRB transcripts were sequenced. The repertoire was sequenced with immunoSEQ multiplex PCR; TCRdb's copy has only in-frame clones and lacks some. The data contain 330,000 or so clones, about 19% of them singletons. Source material: naive CD4+ T cells from blood. These TCRs come from a woman between 18 and 30 years old in good health.

This clone was picked up a small number of times. V usage is TRBV13 and J usage is TRBJ1-4; TRBD1 matches 8 bases. The CDR3 loop spans 15 amino acids. Germline V gene data show CDR1 as PRHDT and CDR2 as FYEKMQ (reference sequence). With V trimmed by 5 bases and J by 10 bases, 12 bases remained unmatched. CDR3 coding DNA: TGTGCCAGCAGCCTACGACAGGGGACGCGCGGAAAACTGTTTTTT. Translation gives CASSLRQGTRGKLFF. The complete variable domain, with remaining parts taken from reference TRBV13 and TRBJ1-4, reads AAGVIQSPRHLIKEKRETATLKCYPIPRHDTVYWYQQGPGQDPQFLISFYEKMQSDKGSIPDRFSAQQFSDYHSELNMSSLELGDSALYFCASSLRQGTRGKLFFGSGTQLSVL.

This chain uses TRBV7-2 with TRBJ2-3; 9 positions match TRBD2. Germline V gene sequence: CDR1 SGHTA, CDR2 FQGNSA. V dropped 4 bases and J dropped 14; count of bases not matched to a gene: 7. The CDR3 sequence is 12 residues long. CDR3 sequence: CASSWGGTSLYF. The CDR3 bases are TGTGCCAGCAGCTGGGGTGGGACTAGCCTGTATTTT.

This clone was counted a few times. This sequence joins TRBV19 and TRBJ2-3; TRBD2 matches at 7 bases. This CDR3 contains 17 residues. CDR1 and CDR2 (germline): LNHDA, SQIVND (reference sequence). Germline trimming cut 6 bases from V and 0 bases from J; bases unmatched to any gene: 12. The CDR3 protein is CASRPSGDSYSTDTQYF. CDR3 bases: TGTGCCAGTAGACCCAGCGGGGACTCATATAGCACAGATACGCAGTATTTT.

This clone has more than one count but fewer than ten. This chain connects TRBV5-1 to TRBJ1-1, with TRBD1 matching over 7 bases. V lost 0 bases to trimming and J lost 4 bases; unmatched junction nucleotides: 3. From germline, CDR1 is SGHRS and CDR2 YFSETQ. The length of the CDR3 is 14 residues. CDR3 coding DNA: TGCGCCAGCAGCTTGGGTTCAGGGGGCACTGAAGCTTTCTTT. This encodes CASSLGSGGTEAFF.

The chain links TRBV18 to TRBJ2-5; TRBD1 is a possible D gene (5 bases). The V gene's germline CDR1 is KGHSH and CDR2 LQKENI. This CDR3 is built from 16 residues. Deletions cut 3 bases from V and 4 bases from J, with 18 bases between. The CDR3 loop reads CASSPLSGAGPETQYF. The CDR3 DNA reads TGTGCCAGCTCACCCTTGAGTGGGGCAGGGCCAGAGACCCAGTACTTC.

The chain carries TRBV5-6 and TRBJ2-5; D may be TRBD1 (6 bases). CDR1 and CDR2 from the germline V gene are SGHDT and YYEEEE. V lost 0 bases to trimming and J lost 2 bases, with 17 bases between them. The CDR3 covers 17 residues. The CDR3 protein is CASSLVGALTLQETQYF. The DNA of the CDR3 is TGTGCCAGCAGCTTGGTGGGGGCGCTTACCCTACAAGAGACCCAGTACTTC.

The chain uses TRBV19 and TRBJ2-7; the match to TRBD1 covers 10 bases. The CDR3 extends over 19 amino acids. Germline assignment: CDR1 LNHDA and CDR2 SQIVND (reference sequence). The J segment lost 2 bases and the V segment lost 5 bases, leaving 18 bases of the junction unmatched. The CDR3 sequence is CASSLGEGTGTGATYEQYF. CDR3 sequence (DNA): TGTGCCAGTAGTCTCGGGGAGGGGACCGGGACAGGGGCCACCTACGAGCAGTACTTC.

This chain joins TRBV5-6 and TRBJ1-2; 8 bases are shared with TRBD1. V shed 2 bases and J 7 bases; nucleotides not matched to a gene: 1. Germline V gives CDR1 SGHDT, CDR2 YYEEEE. CDR3 length: 12 amino acids. CDR3 sequence (DNA): TGTGCCAGCAGCTTAGACAGGGGTGGCTACACCTTC. This codes for CASSLDRGGYTF. Together with reference TRBV5-6 and TRBJ1-2, the CDR3 gives the full variable domain: DAGVTQSPTHLIKTRGQQVTLRCSPKSGHDTVSWYQQALGQGPQFIFQYYEEEERQRGNFPDRFSGHQFPNYSSELNVNALLLGDSALYLCASSLDRGGYTFGSGTRLTVV.

As to this clone: Other nucleotide sequences in the sample specify the same CDR3. This rearrangement joins TRBV7-2 to TRBJ1-1; the D is unclear. The V end was cut by 5 bases, the J end by 5 bases, with 6 bases between. This CDR3 spans 11 amino acids. Germline V lookup: CDR1 SGHTA, CDR2 FQGNSA. CDR3: CASSPFTEAFF. For the CDR3, the DNA is TGTGCCAGCAGCCCCTTTACTGAAGCTTTCTTT.

As regards this clone: A junction end diverges from the germline sequence, so it may reflect a read error. V and J are TRBV7-7 and TRBJ2-7, with 9 positions matching TRBD1. This CDR3 has 15 amino acids. From germline, CDR1 is SSHAT and CDR2 FNYEAQ (reference sequence). This CDR3 reads CASSQGQGSTYEQYF. DNA for the CDR3: TGTGCTAGCAGCCAGGGACAGGGTTCGACCTACGAGCAGTACTTC.

This clone has just a few counts. V gene TRBV18 combines with J gene TRBJ2-3; D call uncertain. Trimming left V 2 bases short and J 2 bases short, with 2 bases between. Germline V gives CDR1 KGHSH, CDR2 LQKENI. The CDR3 has 12 amino acids. The CDR3 DNA reads as TGTGCCAGCTCACCATACACAGATACGCAGTATTTT. It encodes CASSPYTDTQYF.

This clone was counted only a few times. The J gene is TRBJ2-3, the V gene TRBV7-2; 9 bases fit TRBD2. The CDR3 spans 16 residues. The junction had 4 bases not matched to a gene; V was cut back by 1 base and J by 2 bases. The germline CDR1 and CDR2 sequences are SGHTA and FQGNSA. CDR3 in amino acids: CASSLGLAASTDTQYF. The CDR3 DNA reads as TGTGCCAGCAGCTTAGGACTAGCGGCCTCCACAGATACGCAGTATTTT.

This clone was seen a handful of times. The chain joins TRBV23-1 to TRBJ2-5; 9 bases map to TRBD1. TRBV23-1 is flagged as an ORF with uncertain function. The CDR3 is 16 amino acids. V trimming: 0 bases; J trimming: 5 bases; junction bases outside the gene matches: 7. CDR3 DNA sequence: TGCGCCAGCAGTCAATCGCCCGGACAGGGGAAGGAGACCCAGTACTTC. Protein: CASSQSPGQGKETQYF.